This T cell receptor (beta chain) was recorded in a study of Graves' ophthalmopathy and Graves' hyperthyroidism. This clonotype was recorded many times. Ineligible for inclusion were patients with other autoimmune diseases, uncontrolled infections, pregnancy or lactation. RNA served as the template for amplifying TCR beta CDR3 regions. Second-round multiplex PCR came after a first-round RT-PCR that employed HTBI primers. TCRdb processed the multiplex PCR reads anew with MiXCR; each CDR3 protein has one entry. The sample lists 200,000 to 250,000 distinct CDR3 sequences; 20% to 25% were seen once. V gave up 4 bases and J gave up 4 bases, with 11 bases separating them. The CDR3 has 13 amino acids. Germline CDR1 reads SGHNT; CDR2 reads YYREEE (reference sequence).

The receptor comes from a woman in her forties or fifties with Graves' ophthalmopathy. The rearrangement uses TRBV5-4 and TRBJ1-1; TRBD1 is a possible D gene (5 bases). The sample consisted of peripheral blood. The CDR3 sequence: CASSLQGRTEAFF. CDR3 DNA sequence: TGTGCCAGCAGCCTTCAGGGTCGCACTGAAGCTTTCTTT.